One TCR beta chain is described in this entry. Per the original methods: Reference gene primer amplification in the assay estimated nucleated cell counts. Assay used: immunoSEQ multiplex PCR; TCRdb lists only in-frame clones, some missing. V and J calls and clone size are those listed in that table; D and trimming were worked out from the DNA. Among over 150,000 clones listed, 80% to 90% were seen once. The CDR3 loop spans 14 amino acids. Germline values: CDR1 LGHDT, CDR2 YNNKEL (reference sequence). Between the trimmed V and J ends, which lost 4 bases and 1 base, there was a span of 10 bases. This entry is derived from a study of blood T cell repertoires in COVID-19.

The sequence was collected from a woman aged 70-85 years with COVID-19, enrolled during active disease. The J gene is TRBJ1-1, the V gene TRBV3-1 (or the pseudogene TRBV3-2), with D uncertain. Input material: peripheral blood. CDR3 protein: CASSREHKNTEAFF. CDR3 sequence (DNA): TGTGCCAGCAGCCGAGAACATAAGAACACTGAAGCTTTCTTT.